This paragraph covers one TCR beta chain sequence. Its antigen is as yet unknown. This entry comes from a study of glioma-infiltrating T cells after dendritic cell vaccination. Study summary: Monocyte-derived dendritic cells, cultured seven days with IL-4 and GM-CSF, were pulsed with autologous tumor lysate. Study findings and constraints: Survival was not directly related to TCR clonality in these patients.

Up to about 2 ug genomic DNA was used for TCRB CDR3 amplification. Here immunoSEQ multiplex PCR was the method, and the copy in TCRdb shows in-frame clones only, minus some. In the table there are some 70,000 clones, approximately 78% of which are singletons. CDR1 and CDR2 from the germline V gene are KGHSH and LQKENI. This CDR3 contains 14 residues. V was pared by 3 bases and J by 2 bases, with 3 bases of the junction left unmatched. The TCR originated in a human donor with glioblastoma. The V and J genes are TRBV18 and TRBJ2-5, with TRBD1 matching over 7 bases. The specimen comprised blood, sampled before dendritic cell vaccination. CDR3: CASSPLQGQETQYF. Written as DNA, the CDR3 is TGTGCCAGCTCACCTCTACAGGGGCAAGAGACCCAGTACTTC.